These 24 T cell receptor beta chains share one sample of origin, sequenced in a study of blood T cells in healthy people across ages. Next came a second PCR, run for about 7 to 11 cycles, which used a sample-barcoded 5' primer along with a J-beta primer mix. Using its own MiXCR run on the 5' RACE reads, TCRdb lists one record per CDR3 protein. This table holds 1.4 million to 1.5 million distinct CDR3 sequences, 42% found once. Specimen: blood. The receptors here all came from a woman in her late teens or twenties in good health.

V is TRBV6-1 and J is TRBJ2-2, with 7 bases fitting TRBD2. Germline assignment: CDR1 MNHNS and CDR2 SASEGT. The CDR3 loop spans 17 amino acids. V gave up 4 bases and J gave up 2 bases; unmatched junction bases: 10. The CDR3 DNA follows: TGTGCCAGCAGTGTTTCGTTAGCGGGCGCAAACACCGGGGAGCTGTTTTTT. It translates to CASSVSLAGANTGELFF.

In this sample, this clonotype turned up a few times. The V and J genes are TRBV7-9 and TRBJ2-1; TRBD2 matches at 7 bases. The length of the CDR3 is 16 residues. The ends lost 4 bases at V and 8 bases at J; junction bases unmatched: 14. Germline V gene lookup returns CDR1 SEHNR and CDR2 FQNEAQ (reference sequence). Written as DNA, the CDR3 is TGTGCCAGCAGCTCACCTCATAGCGGGTACATCCATGAGCAGTTCTTC. Translating gives CASSSPHSGYIHEQFF. Full variable domain (rest looked up from reference TRBV7-9 and TRBJ2-1): DTGVSQNPRHKITKRGQNVTFRCDPISEHNRLYWYRQTLGQGPEFLTYFQNEAQLEKSRLLSDRFSAERPKGSFSTLEIQRTEQGDSAMYLCASSSPHSGYIHEQFFGPGTRLTVL.

The gene calls are TRBV6-5 and TRBJ2-7; D ambiguous. Trimming took off 0 bases at V and 1 base at J, with 10 bases between the two ends. CDR3 length: 15 residues. Germline V gene data show CDR1 as MNHEY and CDR2 as SVGAGI. CDR3 sequence: CASSYSTVKSYEQYF. Here the CDR3 DNA reads TGTGCCAGCAGTTACTCGACGGTCAAGTCCTACGAGCAGTACTTC.

This clonotype was counted a few times. The chain employs TRBV29-1 and TRBJ2-5; D ambiguous. Per the germline V gene, CDR1 is SQVTM and CDR2 is ANQGSEA. Trimming cost V 5 bases and J 3 bases, with 10 bases left between them. This CDR3 region has 12 residues. DNA for the CDR3: TGCAGCGTTTATAGGGAAAAAGAGACCCAGTACTTC. Amino acid sequence: CSVYREKETQYF.

This chain connects TRBV20-1 to TRBJ2-4, with 12 positions matching TRBD1. Gene TRBJ2-7 matches the end of the DNA better, so the J call may be wrong. The CDR3 is 14 residues long. Germline V CDR1 and CDR2: DFQATT, SNEGSKA (reference sequence). CDR3 protein: CSANPGQGAHEQYF. Written as DNA, the CDR3 is TGCAGTGCTAACCCGGGACAGGGGGCCCACGAGCAGTACTTC.

This clonotype appeared once. The chain recombines TRBV3-1 with TRBJ1-6; TRBD1 aligns across 7 bases. This CDR3 comprises 16 residues. Germline trimming cut 4 bases from V and 1 base from J; bases unmatched to any gene: 4. The germline V gene has CDR1 LGHDT and CDR2 YNNKEL (reference sequence). Here the CDR3 reads CASSLTGQSYNSPLHF. The CDR3 nucleotides read TGTGCCAGCAGCCTGACAGGGCAATCCTATAATTCACCCCTCCACTTT.

The chain couples TRBV6-5 to TRBJ2-4; a weak D match, TRBD1 (6 bases). Germline CDR1 reads MNHEY; CDR2 reads SVGAGI. V shed 10 bases and J shed 8 bases, with 18 bases lying between them. The CDR3 loop spans 13 amino acids. The CDR3 DNA follows: TGTGCCACTAACTCAGGGGTCATGGACATTCAGTACTTC. This gives the protein CATNSGVMDIQYF.

There are a few counts of this clonotype. A much larger clone differs from this one at a single base, so this may be a read error. This sequence joins TRBV7-2 and TRBJ2-3; unclear D gene. The germline V gene has CDR1 SGHTA and CDR2 FQGNSA. Trimming removed 5 bases at V and 4 bases at J, with 7 bases between. This CDR3 comprises 12 residues. The CDR3 loop is CASSAGSDTQYF. CDR3 DNA: TGTGCCAGCAGCGCCGGGTCAGATACGCAGTATTTT.

The rearrangement uses TRBV6-5 and TRBJ2-3; TRBD1 might be the D (6 bases). CDR1 MNHEY and CDR2 SVGAGI come from the germline V gene. The CDR3 runs to 15 residues. Between the trimmed V and J ends, which lost 2 bases and 1 base, there was a span of 10 bases. The CDR3 is CASSYGGAGTDTQYF. CDR3 nucleotide sequence: TGTGCCAGCAGTTACGGGGGCGCGGGCACAGATACGCAGTATTTT.

This clonotype was detected only a few times. The V gene is TRBV7-2, the J gene TRBJ2-3; D perhaps matches TRBD1 (8 bases). Trimming took off 5 bases at V and 2 bases at J, with 20 bases between the two ends. Germline-derived CDR1 and CDR2 are SGHTA and FQGNSA. The CDR3 contains 17 residues. The CDR3 DNA sequence: TGTGCCAGCAGCCCCGGGGGGCAGGGGGCGAACACAGATACGCAGTATTTT. It yields the protein CASSPGGQGANTDTQYF.

CDR3 amino acids: CASSSQSDSYNEQYF. The CDR3 DNA reads as TGTGCCAGCAGCTCACAATCCGATTCTTACAATGAGCAGTACTTC. The chain joins TRBV7-2 to TRBJ2-1; D is uncertain. The closer fit of TRBJ2-7 to the DNA end suggests the J call may be wrong. Germline V gives CDR1 SGHTA, CDR2 FQGNSA. The CDR3 is made up of 15 amino acids.

The gene calls are TRBV20-1 and TRBJ1-6; D is perhaps TRBD1 (5 bases). Germline V gene lookup returns CDR1 DFQATT and CDR2 SNEGSKA (reference sequence). There are 15 residues in the CDR3. Trimming pared 8 bases from V and 6 bases from J, leaving 20 bases between. CDR3 protein: CSPQGGSSLNSPLHF. The CDR3 DNA reads as TGCAGTCCCCAGGGAGGGTCGTCTCTTAATTCACCCCTCCACTTT.

V usage is TRBV12-3 or TRBV12-4 and J usage is TRBJ2-5; either TRBD1 or TRBD2 may supply D (5 bases each). The closer fit of TRBJ2-7 to the DNA end suggests the J call may be wrong. The CDR3 has 15 amino acids. CDR3 residues: CASSPVGGGTYEQYF. For the CDR3, the DNA is TGTGCCAGCAGTCCAGTTGGGGGTGGGACCTACGAGCAGTACTTC.

This clonotype was detected a few times. This chain uses TRBV9 with TRBJ2-7; no firm D call. This CDR3 has 15 amino acids. Germline assignment: CDR1 SGDLS and CDR2 YYNGEE. Trimming removed 0 bases from V and 3 bases from J, with 13 bases in between. In DNA form, the CDR3 reads TGTGCCAGCAGCGTAGGACATAGAGAATACTACGAGCAGTACTTC. Translation gives CASSVGHREYYEQYF. Variable domain in full (rest from reference TRBV9 and TRBJ2-7): DSGVTQTPKHLITATGQRVTLRCSPRSGDLSVYWYQQSLDQGLQFLIQYYNGEERAKGNILERFSAQQFPDLHSELNLSSLELGDSALYFCASSVGHREYYEQYFGPGTRLTVT.

The gene calls are TRBV5-1 and TRBJ2-1, with 16 bases aligning to TRBD2. J lost 11 bases, V lost 0 bases, and 14 bases had no gene match. This CDR3 region has 19 residues. Germline-derived CDR1 and CDR2 are SGHRS and YFSETQ. The CDR3, as DNA: TGCGCCAGCAGCTTGGCGGGACTAGCGGGAGGGCCGGTTGAGGGAAAGCAGTTCTTC. This encodes CASSLAGLAGGPVEGKQFF.

V usage is TRBV12-3 or TRBV12-4 and J usage is TRBJ1-2; D perhaps matches TRBD1 (5 bases). CDR3 length equals 14 residues. Trimming took off 1 base at V and 4 bases at J, with 10 bases between the two ends. The DNA of the CDR3 is TGTGCCAGCAGTTTAGAGGGGTCGCTCTATGGCTACACCTTC. It codes for CASSLEGSLYGYTF.

This clonotype was recorded a few times. The chain has TRBV12-3 or TRBV12-4 and TRBJ2-3; 8 bases agree with TRBD2. The V and J ends lost 3 bases and 0 bases, in that order; junction bases with no gene match: 5. The CDR3 consists of 16 residues. This CDR3 is CASSFGGRPSTDTQYF. The CDR3 DNA sequence: TGTGCCAGCAGTTTTGGCGGGAGGCCCAGCACAGATACGCAGTATTTT.

This clonotype has just a few counts. The gene calls are TRBV7-2 and TRBJ1-5; 7 nucleotides align to TRBD1. Germline CDR1 and CDR2: SGHTA and FQGNSA. With 1 base clipped from V and 7 bases from J, the junction kept 10 bases outside the gene matches. The CDR3 length is 16 residues. The CDR3 DNA sequence: TGTGCCAGCAGCTTAGTAGGAGGCAGGGGGTGGCAGCCCCAGCATTTT. The encoded protein is CASSLVGGRGWQPQHF.

The genes are TRBV20-1 and TRBJ1-2; D is undetermined. V lost 3 bases and J lost 1, with 6 bases in between. Germline CDR1 is DFQATT and CDR2 is SNEGSKA (reference sequence). The CDR3 length is 12 residues. In DNA, the CDR3 is TGCAGTGCTAGCATCCTTAACTATGGCTACACCTTC. This encodes CSASILNYGYTF.

This clonotype was counted many times. This CDR3 is CASSFASTDTQYF. CDR3 in DNA: TGTGCCAGCAGTTTTGCCAGCACAGATACGCAGTATTTT. This chain links TRBV12-3 or TRBV12-4 with TRBJ2-3; D gene unclear. With 3 bases removed from V and 0 bases from J, the gap between germline ends came to 4 bases. The CDR3 contains 13 residues.

This clonotype was seen a few times. The chain recombines TRBV6-5 with TRBJ1-1, with D tentatively TRBD1 (6 bases). The CDR3 extends over 15 amino acids. The germline CDR1 and CDR2 sequences are MNHEY and SVGAGI. The V end lost 4 bases, the J end lost 6 bases, and 18 bases lay between the germline ends. The CDR3 loop is CASSLRGAGASEAFF. In DNA, the CDR3 is TGTGCCAGCAGTTTAAGGGGGGCCGGAGCCTCTGAAGCTTTCTTT.

The J gene is TRBJ1-1, the V gene TRBV20-1; D not resolved. Germline-derived CDR1 and CDR2 are DFQATT and SNEGSKA (reference sequence). CDR3 length: 12 amino acids. Trimming took off 1 base at V and 7 bases at J, with 10 bases between the two ends. CDR3 in amino acids: CSARGRGYEAFF. The CDR3 DNA is TGCAGTGCTAGAGGGAGAGGGTATGAAGCTTTCTTT.

This clonotype occurred a few times. V gene TRBV7-9 combines with J gene TRBJ2-3, with 12 positions matching TRBD2. The CDR3 runs 14 residues. V shed 7 bases and J 6 bases; nucleotides not matched to a gene: 5. Germline V gene lookup returns CDR1 SEHNR and CDR2 FQNEAQ (reference sequence). The CDR3 here is CASTLAGGPDTQYF. The CDR3 nucleotides are TGTGCCAGCACCCTAGCGGGGGGGCCCGATACGCAGTATTTT.

This clonotype has only a few counts. This chain uses TRBV6-1 with TRBJ1-2; D not certain. Trimming pared 1 base from V and 5 bases from J, leaving 14 bases between. This CDR3 is built from 15 residues. CDR1 and CDR2 (germline): MNHNS, SASEGT. The CDR3 DNA sequence: TGTGCCAGCAGTGAAGTTTTCTTCCAACGGTATGGCTACACCTTC. Protein: CASSEVFFQRYGYTF.